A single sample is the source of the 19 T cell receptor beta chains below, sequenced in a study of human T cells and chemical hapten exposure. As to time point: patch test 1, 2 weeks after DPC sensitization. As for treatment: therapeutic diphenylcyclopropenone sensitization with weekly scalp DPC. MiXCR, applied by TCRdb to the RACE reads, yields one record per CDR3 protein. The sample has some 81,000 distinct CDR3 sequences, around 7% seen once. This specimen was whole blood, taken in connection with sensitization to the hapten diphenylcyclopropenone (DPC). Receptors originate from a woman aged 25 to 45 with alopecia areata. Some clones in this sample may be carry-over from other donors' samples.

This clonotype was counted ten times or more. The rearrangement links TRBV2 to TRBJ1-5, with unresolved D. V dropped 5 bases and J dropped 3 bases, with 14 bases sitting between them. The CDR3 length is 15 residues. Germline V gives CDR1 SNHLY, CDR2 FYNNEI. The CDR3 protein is CASSPSDGFNQPQHF. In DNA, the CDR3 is TGTGCCAGCAGTCCCTCCGATGGATTCAATCAGCCCCAGCATTTT.

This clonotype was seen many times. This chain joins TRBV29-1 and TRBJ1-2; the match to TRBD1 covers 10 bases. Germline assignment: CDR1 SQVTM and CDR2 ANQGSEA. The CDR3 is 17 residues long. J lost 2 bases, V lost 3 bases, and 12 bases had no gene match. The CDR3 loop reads CSVDGTGGQGDNYGYTF. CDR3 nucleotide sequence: TGCAGCGTTGATGGGACGGGAGGACAGGGGGACAACTATGGCTACACCTTC.

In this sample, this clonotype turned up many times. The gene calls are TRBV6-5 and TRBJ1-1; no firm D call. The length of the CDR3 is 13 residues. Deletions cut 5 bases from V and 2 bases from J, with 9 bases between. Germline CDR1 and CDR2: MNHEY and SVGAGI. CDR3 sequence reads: CASSAGPNTEAFF. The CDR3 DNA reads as TGTGCCAGCAGTGCCGGGCCTAACACTGAAGCTTTCTTT.

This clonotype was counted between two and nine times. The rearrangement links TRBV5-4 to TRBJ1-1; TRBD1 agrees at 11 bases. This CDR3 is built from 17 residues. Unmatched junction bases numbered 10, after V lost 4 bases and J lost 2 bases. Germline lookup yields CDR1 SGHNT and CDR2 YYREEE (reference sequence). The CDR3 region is CASSQGQGARYNTEAFF. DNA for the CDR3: TGTGCCAGCAGCCAAGGACAGGGGGCGCGTTATAACACTGAAGCTTTCTTT.

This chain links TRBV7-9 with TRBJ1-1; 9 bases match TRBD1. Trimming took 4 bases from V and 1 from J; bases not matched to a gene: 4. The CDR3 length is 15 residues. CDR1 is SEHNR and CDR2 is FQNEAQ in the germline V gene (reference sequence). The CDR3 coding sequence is TGTGCCAGCAGCTGGTACAGGGGGCCGAACACTGAAGCTTTCTTT. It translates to CASSWYRGPNTEAFF.

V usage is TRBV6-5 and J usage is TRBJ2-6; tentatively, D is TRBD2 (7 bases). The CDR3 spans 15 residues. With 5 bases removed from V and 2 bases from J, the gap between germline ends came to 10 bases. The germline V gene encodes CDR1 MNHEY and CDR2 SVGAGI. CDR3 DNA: TGTGCCAGCAGTCGCGGGGGCACTGGGGCCAACGTCCTGACTTTC. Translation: CASSRGGTGANVLTF.

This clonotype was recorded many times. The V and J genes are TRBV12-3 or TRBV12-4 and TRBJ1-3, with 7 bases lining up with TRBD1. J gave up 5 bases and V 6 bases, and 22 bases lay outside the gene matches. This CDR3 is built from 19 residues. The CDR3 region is CASRTIVRGLTIDRNTIYF. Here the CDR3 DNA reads TGTGCCAGCAGGACGATAGTTAGGGGGCTCACCATTGATAGAAACACCATATATTTT.

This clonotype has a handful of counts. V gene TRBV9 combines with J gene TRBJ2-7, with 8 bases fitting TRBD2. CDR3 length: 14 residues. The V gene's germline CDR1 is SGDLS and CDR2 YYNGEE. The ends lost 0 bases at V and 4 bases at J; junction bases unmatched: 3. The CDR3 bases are TGTGCCAGCAGCGTAGCGCCTAGCGGGTACGAGCAGTACTTC. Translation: CASSVAPSGYEQYF.

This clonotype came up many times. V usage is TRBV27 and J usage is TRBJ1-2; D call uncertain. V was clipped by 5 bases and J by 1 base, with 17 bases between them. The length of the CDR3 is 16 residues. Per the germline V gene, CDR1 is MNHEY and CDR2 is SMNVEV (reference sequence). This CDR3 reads CASSPALSRDNYGYTF. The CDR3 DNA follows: TGTGCCAGCAGTCCCGCCTTAAGCCGGGATAACTATGGCTACACCTTC.

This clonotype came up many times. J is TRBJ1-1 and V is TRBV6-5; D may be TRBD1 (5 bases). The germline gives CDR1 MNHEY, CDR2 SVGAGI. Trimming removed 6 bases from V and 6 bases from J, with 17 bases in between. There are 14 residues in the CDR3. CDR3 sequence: CASRSRRGVAEAFF. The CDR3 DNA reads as TGTGCCAGCAGGTCGAGGCGGGGGGTCGCTGAAGCTTTCTTT.

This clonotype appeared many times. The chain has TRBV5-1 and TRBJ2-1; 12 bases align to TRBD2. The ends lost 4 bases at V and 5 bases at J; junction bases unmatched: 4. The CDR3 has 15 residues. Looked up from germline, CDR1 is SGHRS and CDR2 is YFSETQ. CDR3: CASSRLAGENNEQFF. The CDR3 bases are TGCGCCAGCAGCCGACTAGCGGGGGAGAACAATGAGCAGTTCTTC.

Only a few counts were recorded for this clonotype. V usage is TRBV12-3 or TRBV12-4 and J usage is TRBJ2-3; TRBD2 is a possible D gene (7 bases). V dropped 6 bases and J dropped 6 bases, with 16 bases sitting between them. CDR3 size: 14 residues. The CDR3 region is CASRFGAGADTQYF. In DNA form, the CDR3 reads TGTGCCAGCAGATTCGGGGCGGGGGCGGATACGCAGTATTTT.

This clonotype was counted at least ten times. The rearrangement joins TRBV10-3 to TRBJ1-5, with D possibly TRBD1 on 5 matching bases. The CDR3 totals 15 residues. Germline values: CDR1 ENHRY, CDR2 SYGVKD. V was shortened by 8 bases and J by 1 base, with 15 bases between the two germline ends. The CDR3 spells CAISGRGGSNQPQHF. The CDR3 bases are TGTGCCATCTCCGGGAGGGGAGGCAGCAATCAGCCCCAGCATTTT.

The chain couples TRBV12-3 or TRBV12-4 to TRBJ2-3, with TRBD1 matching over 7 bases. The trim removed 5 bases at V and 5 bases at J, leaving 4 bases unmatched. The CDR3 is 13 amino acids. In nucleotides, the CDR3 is TGTGCCAGCAGTCCGGGACAGATAGATACGCAGTATTTT. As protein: CASSPGQIDTQYF.

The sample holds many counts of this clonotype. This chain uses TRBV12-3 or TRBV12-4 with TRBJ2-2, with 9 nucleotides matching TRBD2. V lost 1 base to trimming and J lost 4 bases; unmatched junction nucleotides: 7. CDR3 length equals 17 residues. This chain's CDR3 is CASSLGERGDGTGELFF. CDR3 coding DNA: TGTGCCAGCAGTTTAGGGGAGCGGGGGGACGGCACCGGGGAGCTGTTTTTT.

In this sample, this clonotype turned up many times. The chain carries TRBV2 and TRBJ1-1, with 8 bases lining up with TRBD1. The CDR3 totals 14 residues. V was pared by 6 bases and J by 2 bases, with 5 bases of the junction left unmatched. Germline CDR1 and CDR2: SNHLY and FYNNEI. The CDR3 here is CASRTGVQNTEAFF. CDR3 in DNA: TGTGCCAGCAGGACAGGGGTGCAAAACACTGAAGCTTTCTTT. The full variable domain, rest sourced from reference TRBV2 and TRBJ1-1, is EPEVTQTPSHQVTQMGQEVILRCVPISNHLYFYWYRQILGQKVEFLVSFYNNEISEKSEIFDDQFSVERPDGSNFTLKIRSTKLEDSAMYFCASRTGVQNTEAFFGQGTRLTVV.

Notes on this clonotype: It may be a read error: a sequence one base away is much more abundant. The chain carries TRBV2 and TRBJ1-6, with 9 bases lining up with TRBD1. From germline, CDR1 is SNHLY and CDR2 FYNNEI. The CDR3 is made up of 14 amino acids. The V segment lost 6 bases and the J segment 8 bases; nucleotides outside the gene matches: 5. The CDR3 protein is CASSKDRGDSPLHF. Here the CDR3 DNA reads TGTGCCAGCAGCAAGGACAGGGGTGATTCACCCCTCCACTTT.

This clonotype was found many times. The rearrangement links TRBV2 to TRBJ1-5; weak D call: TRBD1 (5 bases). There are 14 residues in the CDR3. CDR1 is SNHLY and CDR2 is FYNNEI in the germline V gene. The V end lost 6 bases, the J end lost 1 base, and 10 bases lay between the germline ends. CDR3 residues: CASSDSNSNQPQHF. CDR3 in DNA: TGTGCCAGCAGCGACAGTAACAGCAATCAGCCCCAGCATTTT. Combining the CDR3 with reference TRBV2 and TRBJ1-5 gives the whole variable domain EPEVTQTPSHQVTQMGQEVILRCVPISNHLYFYWYRQILGQKVEFLVSFYNNEISEKSEIFDDQFSVERPDGSNFTLKIRSTKLEDSAMYFCASSDSNSNQPQHFGDGTRLSIL.

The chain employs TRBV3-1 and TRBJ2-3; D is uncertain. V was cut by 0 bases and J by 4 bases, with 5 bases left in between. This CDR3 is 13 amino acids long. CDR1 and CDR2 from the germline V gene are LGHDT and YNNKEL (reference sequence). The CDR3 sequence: CASSQDTADTQYF. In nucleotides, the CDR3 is TGTGCCAGCAGCCAAGATACGGCAGATACGCAGTATTTT.